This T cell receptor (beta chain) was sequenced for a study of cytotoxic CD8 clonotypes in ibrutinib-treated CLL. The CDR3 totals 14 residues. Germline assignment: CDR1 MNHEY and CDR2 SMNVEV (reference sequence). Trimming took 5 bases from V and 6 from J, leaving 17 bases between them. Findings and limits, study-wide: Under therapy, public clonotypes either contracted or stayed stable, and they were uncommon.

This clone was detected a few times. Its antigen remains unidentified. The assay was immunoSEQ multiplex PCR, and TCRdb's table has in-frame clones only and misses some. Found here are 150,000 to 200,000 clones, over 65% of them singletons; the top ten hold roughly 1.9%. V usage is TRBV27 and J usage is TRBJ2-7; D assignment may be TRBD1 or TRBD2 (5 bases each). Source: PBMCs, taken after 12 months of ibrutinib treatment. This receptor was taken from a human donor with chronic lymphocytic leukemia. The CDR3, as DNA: TGTGCCAGCAGTGGGGACCCCGAATTCTCCGAGCAGTACTTC. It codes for CASSGDPEFSEQYF.